Here is one T cell receptor (beta chain) with its context. Its antigen is unidentified. Library construction involved attaching unique molecular identifiers to individual cDNA molecules, which allowed quantitative, reproducible TCR counting. In TCRdb, the RACE reads were re-called with MiXCR into one record per CDR3 protein. Here the sample spans around 250,000 distinct CDR3 sequences, 8.6% being singletons. J lost 15 bases, V lost 3 bases, and 12 bases had no gene match. CDR1 is LGHNA and CDR2 is YSLEER in the germline V gene. CDR3 length equals 15 residues. The entry originates in a study of human T cells and chemical hapten exposure. Study conclusions and caveats: Having alopecia, donors may respond immunologically unlike healthy people. DPC sensitization did not alter TCRs above 1 in 1000 frequency.

Described time point: pre-sensitization, week 0. The treatment is: therapeutic diphenylcyclopropenone sensitization with weekly scalp DPC. Blood was collected ahead of every patch test applied. The TCR sequence derives from a woman aged 40 to 50 with alopecia areata. Some clones in this sample may be carry-over from other donors' samples. The material sequenced was whole blood, taken in connection with sensitization to the hapten diphenylcyclopropenone (DPC). This chain joins TRBV4-3 and TRBJ1-6; TRBD1 agrees at 9 bases. The chain's CDR3 is CASSQAWTGEKVLHF. Written as DNA, the CDR3 is TGCGCCAGCAGCCAGGCCTGGACAGGGGAGAAAGTCCTCCACTTT.